These 27 T cell receptor beta chains originate from one sample sequenced in a study of blood T cell repertoires in COVID-19. Using immunoSEQ multiplex PCR, the repertoire was profiled, and TCRdb retains in-frame clones only, with some absent. The top ten clones hold roughly 4% of a sample with 400,000 to 550,000 clones, 75% to 90% of them seen once. Source material: peripheral blood. The receptors here all came from a woman between 25 and 40 years old with acute or convalescent COVID-19.

V is TRBV27 and J is TRBJ1-5; the match to TRBD1 covers 9 bases. CDR1 is MNHEY, CDR2 SMNVEV, per germline (reference sequence). This CDR3 spans 16 amino acids. Trimming at V came to 4 bases and at J to 7 bases, leaving 11 bases not matched to a gene. The CDR3 DNA reads as TGTGCCAGCAGTTCCGTGACAGGGGGGATGCGACAGCCCCAGCATTTT. It translates to CASSSVTGGMRQPQHF.

For the CDR3, the DNA is TGTGCCAGCAGCAAAGCAGAGACCCAGTACTTC. This codes for CASSKAETQYF. This chain uses TRBV11-2 with TRBJ2-5, with unresolved D. CDR1 and CDR2 from the germline V gene are SGHAT and FQNNGV. V lost 5 bases, J lost 4 bases, and 5 bases lay in between. The CDR3 sequence is 11 residues long.

The chain uses TRBV11-2 and TRBJ1-2, with 9 positions matching TRBD1. V lost 4 bases to trimming and J lost 0 bases; unmatched junction nucleotides: 15. The CDR3 is 19 residues long. The germline CDR1 and CDR2 sequences are SGHAT and FQNNGV. The CDR3 reads CASSSLRDRDPLANYGYTF. In nucleotides, the CDR3 is TGTGCCAGCAGCTCCCTGCGGGACAGGGACCCCCTAGCTAACTATGGCTACACCTTC.

The chain joins TRBV28 to TRBJ1-6; maybe TRBD1 (6 bases). V lost 2 bases, J lost 9 bases, and 14 bases lay in between. The CDR3 length is 15 residues. Per the germline V gene, CDR1 is MDHEN and CDR2 is SYDVKM. In DNA form, the CDR3 reads TGTGCCAGCAGTTTAGGGGAGGGGGGGGCTTCACCCCTCCACTTT. It codes for CASSLGEGGASPLHF.

The chain couples TRBV27 to TRBJ1-2; a possible D gene is TRBD1 (5 bases). CDR1 and CDR2 (germline): MNHEY, SMNVEV (reference sequence). This CDR3 has 14 residues. V dropped 6 bases and J dropped 4 bases, with 15 bases sitting between them. CDR3 DNA: TGTGCCAGCAGAGATACCACAGGCGGCTATGGCTACACCTTC. Encoded protein: CASRDTTGGYGYTF.

This clone occurred once. This chain uses TRBV29-1 with TRBJ2-7; 7 bases map to TRBD2. The CDR3 is 11 amino acids. The ends lost 7 bases at V and 4 bases at J; junction bases unmatched: 4. Per germline, CDR1 SQVTM and CDR2 ANQGSEA. The CDR3 nucleotides read TGCAGCGCCGGGGAGGGGTACGAGCAGTACTTC. Its translation is CSAGEGYEQYF.

This clone was seen a single time. The chain joins TRBV28 to TRBJ2-1; TRBD2 aligns across 11 bases. The V gene end was trimmed by 8 bases and the J gene end by 3 bases; junction bases not matched to a gene: 21. Germline assignment: CDR1 MDHEN and CDR2 SYDVKM. The CDR3 covers 20 residues. Here the CDR3 reads CASLPQYSGGALSVYNEQFF. In DNA form, the CDR3 reads TGTGCCAGCCTTCCCCAATATAGCGGGGGGGCCTTGAGTGTCTACAATGAGCAGTTCTTC.

The V call is TRBV21-1, the J call TRBJ1-5. TRBV21-1 is a pseudogene locus. The CDR3 sequence is 16 residues long. CDR3 region: CASSKVGRGGDQPQHF. The CDR3 DNA sequence: TGTGCCAGCAGCAAAGTCGGGCGAGGAGGGGATCAGCCCCAGCATTTT.

In this sample, this clone turned up once. This chain uses TRBV10-3 with TRBJ1-1; weak D call: TRBD1 (6 bases). Germline values: CDR1 ENHRY, CDR2 SYGVKD. This CDR3 contains 15 residues. Trimming removed 6 bases at V and 6 bases at J, with 20 bases between. This CDR3 reads CAIRGAGLGPSEAFF. The CDR3 nucleotides read TGTGCCATCAGGGGGGCAGGGTTGGGTCCCTCTGAAGCTTTCTTT.

The J gene is TRBJ2-1, the V gene TRBV2; 8 nucleotides agree with TRBD2. V lost 8 bases and J lost 6; bases outside the gene matches: 12. The CDR3 is 15 amino acids. Germline-derived CDR1 and CDR2 are SNHLY and FYNNEI. This CDR3 reads CASSGGRTTSNEQFF. For the CDR3, the DNA is TGTGCCAGCTCGGGCGGGAGGACCACCTCCAATGAGCAGTTCTTC.

The V call is TRBV6-5, the J call TRBJ1-1, with 9 bases fitting TRBD1. The V gene's germline CDR1 is MNHEY and CDR2 SVGAGI. V was clipped by 10 bases and J by 4 bases; unmatched bases: 7. There are 13 residues in the CDR3. CDR3 in DNA: TGTGCCATCGGACAGGGGTGGGGCACTGAAGCTTTCTTT. Protein sequence: CAIGQGWGTEAFF.

The V call is TRBV14, the J call TRBJ1-2; TRBD1 aligns across 11 bases. CDR3 length: 15 amino acids. The J segment lost 4 bases and the V segment lost 1 base, leaving 2 bases of the junction unmatched. CDR1 and CDR2 from the germline V gene are SGHDN and FVKESK. The CDR3 DNA follows: TGTGCCAGCAGCCAAGCCGGGACAGGGGGCTATGGCTACACCTTC. It translates to CASSQAGTGGYGYTF.

The chain recombines TRBV6-5 with TRBJ1-2; TRBD1 matches 9 bases. J lost 8 bases, V lost 6 bases, and 7 bases had no gene match. CDR1 MNHEY and CDR2 SVGAGI come from the germline V gene. This CDR3 contains 13 residues. The CDR3 spells CASRSQGAGGYTF. The DNA for the CDR3 is TGTGCCAGCAGATCACAGGGGGCAGGAGGCTACACCTTC.

CDR3 region: CASSQQDLEKLFF. The CDR3 DNA reads TGCGCCAGCAGCCAACAGGATTTAGAAAAACTGTTTTTT. The chain has TRBV4-1 and TRBJ1-4; D gene ambiguous. The ends were cut back, 2 bases at V and 8 bases at J, with 9 bases in the middle. This CDR3 is built from 13 residues. In germline, CDR1 is MGHRA, CDR2 YSYEKL.

This clone appeared many times. The chain employs TRBV5-5 and TRBJ1-6, with 7 nucleotides matching TRBD1. From germline, CDR1 is SGHKS and CDR2 YYEKEE (reference sequence). The junction had 2 bases not matched to a gene; V was cut back by 6 bases and J by 8 bases. The CDR3 extends over 12 amino acids. The CDR3 here is CASTRGDSPLHF. The CDR3 DNA reads as TGTGCCAGCACCAGGGGGGATTCACCCCTCCACTTT.

The chain couples TRBV9 to TRBJ2-1; 10 nucleotides agree with TRBD2. CDR1 SGDLS and CDR2 YYNGEE come from the germline V gene. The CDR3 spans 15 residues. V shed 2 bases and J 6 bases; nucleotides not matched to a gene: 5. The CDR3 nucleotides are TGTGCCAGCAGCGTTGGAGAGCGGGGGGGCAATGAGCAGTTCTTC. Its protein is CASSVGERGGNEQFF.

The genes are TRBV28 and TRBJ2-5, with D possibly being TRBD1 (7 bases). V was trimmed by 5 bases and J by 2 bases, leaving 9 bases between them. Germline V gene data show CDR1 as MDHEN and CDR2 as SYDVKM. This CDR3 comprises 13 residues. CDR3 residues: CASSAGQQETQYF. CDR3 sequence (DNA): TGTGCCAGCAGTGCGGGACAGCAAGAGACCCAGTACTTC. Full variable domain (missing parts from reference TRBV28 and TRBJ2-5): DVKVTQSSRYLVKRTGEKVFLECVQDMDHENMFWYRQDPGLGLRLIYFSYDVKMKEKGDIPEGYSVSREKKERFSLILESASTNQTSMYLCASSAGQQETQYFGPGTRLLVL.

This sequence joins TRBV10-3 and TRBJ1-1; no definite D call. CDR1 is ENHRY and CDR2 is SYGVKD in the germline V gene. The ends were cut back, 2 bases at V and 0 bases at J, with 7 bases in the middle. This CDR3 has 14 amino acids. The CDR3 loop reads CAISEGRVNTEAFF. CDR3 nucleotides: TGTGCCATCAGTGAGGGGCGGGTGAACACTGAAGCTTTCTTT.

The rearrangement links TRBV6-5 to TRBJ1-4; D unclear. Germline loops: CDR1 MNHEY, CDR2 SVGAGI. The CDR3 has 14 amino acids. Deletions cut 5 bases from V and 6 bases from J, with 13 bases between. The CDR3 nucleotides are TGTGCCAGCAGTCCAGAAGTCGAAGATGAAAAACTGTTTTTT. Translation: CASSPEVEDEKLFF.

The chain uses TRBV2 and TRBJ2-2; no definite D call. V lost 3 bases and J 1 base, leaving 9 bases between the germline ends. From germline, CDR1 is SNHLY and CDR2 FYNNEI. The CDR3 is made up of 15 amino acids. The CDR3 DNA reads TGTGCCAGCAGTGATAACAGCCTGAACACCGGGGAGCTGTTTTTT. Amino acids: CASSDNSLNTGELFF.

V gene TRBV5-1 combines with J gene TRBJ1-2, with 8 positions matching TRBD1. This CDR3 region has 14 residues. Per the germline V gene, CDR1 is SGHRS and CDR2 is YFSETQ. The junction had 4 bases not matched to a gene; V was cut back by 0 bases and J by 6 bases. CDR3: CASSLELDRDGYTF. The CDR3 DNA reads TGCGCCAGCAGCTTGGAACTGGACAGGGATGGCTACACCTTC.

The gene calls are TRBV19 and TRBJ2-1, with 10 bases matching TRBD1. J was trimmed by 9 bases and V by 5 bases; bases with no gene match: 13. CDR1 LNHDA and CDR2 SQIVND come from the germline V gene (reference sequence). This CDR3 is 16 amino acids long. The CDR3 protein is CASSSKGQGFSSEQFF. For the CDR3, the DNA is TGTGCCAGTAGTTCGAAGGGACAGGGGTTTAGCAGTGAGCAGTTCTTC.

The gene calls are TRBV5-5 and TRBJ1-1, with 9 bases aligning to TRBD1. The V and J ends lost 4 bases and 5 bases, in that order; junction bases with no gene match: 6. CDR1 is SGHKS and CDR2 is YYEKEE in the germline V gene (reference sequence). The CDR3 is 14 amino acids. CDR3 region: CASSRGQGLTEAFF. The CDR3 DNA reads TGTGCCAGCAGCAGGGGACAGGGCCTTACTGAAGCTTTCTTT. The full variable domain, in which reference TRBV5-5 and TRBJ1-1 provide the parts outside the CDR3, is DAGVTQSPTHLIKTRGQQVTLRCSPISGHKSVSWYQQVLGQGPQFIFQYYEKEERGRGNFPDRFSARQFPNYSSELNVNALLLGDSALYLCASSRGQGLTEAFFGQGTRLTVV.

Comment on this clone: The junction departs from the called germline gene at one end, perhaps through a read error. J is TRBJ1-2 and V is TRBV19; the match to TRBD1 covers 8 bases. From germline, CDR1 is LNHDA and CDR2 SQIVND (reference sequence). The CDR3 runs 12 residues. The CDR3, as DNA: TGTGCCAGTAGTCCACCACCGGGACAGGCCTCCTTC. Encoded protein: CASSPPPGQASF.

The rearrangement joins TRBV5-6 to TRBJ2-7, with 8 bases lining up with TRBD2. Germline V gene sequence: CDR1 SGHDT, CDR2 YYEEEE. Trimming removed 1 base from V and 4 bases from J; junction bases left unmatched: 4. The CDR3 is 14 amino acids. The CDR3 sequence: CASSLSTSGYEQYF. In DNA form, the CDR3 reads TGTGCCAGCAGCTTGAGTACTAGCGGATACGAGCAGTACTTC.

The chain carries TRBV4-1 and TRBJ2-4; 10 bases line up with TRBD2. Germline loops: CDR1 MGHRA, CDR2 YSYEKL. Unmatched junction bases numbered 12, after V lost 4 bases and J lost 6 bases. This CDR3 comprises 17 residues. CDR3 sequence (DNA): TGCGCCAGCAGCCCCGGGAGGGCAGCGGGGGGGGGAAACATTCAGTACTTC. Amino acids: CASSPGRAAGGGNIQYF.

DNA for the CDR3: TGTGCCAGCAGGTACCGGACAGGGCGGAACACTGAAGCTTTCTTT. Amino acids: CASRYRTGRNTEAFF. The V call is TRBV6-5, the J call TRBJ1-1, with 8 bases matching TRBD1. The CDR3 covers 15 residues. The germline V gene has CDR1 MNHEY and CDR2 SVGAGI. The V segment lost 6 bases and the J segment 1 base; nucleotides outside the gene matches: 7.